This record covers a single TCR beta chain. Original analysis: Reference gene primer amplification gave estimated nucleated cell counts. Sequencing used immunoSEQ multiplex PCR; TCRdb keeps in-frame clones, though not all of them. V, J and clone size derive from that table, while D and trimming were established from the DNA sequence. This sample yields just over 300,000 clones, of which roughly 91% are seen a single time; 1.5% to 2% belongs to the top ten. This sample was taken from a study of blood T cell repertoires in COVID-19. Seattle cases were enrolled at active infection and followed longitudinally. CDR1 and CDR2 from the germline V gene are SQVTM and ANQGSEA. CDR3 size: 13 residues. With 4 bases clipped from V and 3 bases from J, the junction kept 5 bases outside the gene matches.

The TCR comes from a woman in her 30s with COVID-19, enrolled during active disease. Material: peripheral blood. The chain recombines TRBV29-1 with TRBJ1-2; 7 bases are a match to TRBD1. CDR3 DNA: TGCAGCGTTGGGGGCAGGGGGGACTATGGCTACACCTTC. It encodes CSVGGRGDYGYTF.